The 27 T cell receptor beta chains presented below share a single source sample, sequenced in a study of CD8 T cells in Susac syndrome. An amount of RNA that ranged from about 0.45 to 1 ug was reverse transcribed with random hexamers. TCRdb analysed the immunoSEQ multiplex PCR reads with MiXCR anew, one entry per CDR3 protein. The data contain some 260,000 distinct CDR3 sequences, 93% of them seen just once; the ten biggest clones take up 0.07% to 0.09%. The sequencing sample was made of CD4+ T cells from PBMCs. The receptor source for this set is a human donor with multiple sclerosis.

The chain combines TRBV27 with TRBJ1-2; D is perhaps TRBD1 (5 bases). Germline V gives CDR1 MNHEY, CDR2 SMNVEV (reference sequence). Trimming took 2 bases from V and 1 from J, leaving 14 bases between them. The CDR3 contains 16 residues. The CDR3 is CASSLGPRAGNYGYTF. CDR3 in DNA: TGTGCCAGCAGTTTAGGACCCAGGGCTGGTAACTATGGCTACACCTTC.

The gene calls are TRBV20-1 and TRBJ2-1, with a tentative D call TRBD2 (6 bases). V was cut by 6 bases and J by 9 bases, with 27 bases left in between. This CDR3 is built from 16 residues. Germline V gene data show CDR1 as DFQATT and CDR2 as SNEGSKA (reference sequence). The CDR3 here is CSAPLPGSGLLGEQFF. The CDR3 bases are TGCAGTGCCCCCCTCCCCGGTAGCGGACTTTTAGGTGAGCAGTTCTTC.

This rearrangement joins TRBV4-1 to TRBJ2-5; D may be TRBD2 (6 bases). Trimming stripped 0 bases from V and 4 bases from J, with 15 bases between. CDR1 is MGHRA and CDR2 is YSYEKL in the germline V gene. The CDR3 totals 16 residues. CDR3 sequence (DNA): TGCGCCAGCAGCCAAGATGCGGGGCCAGGTGGAGAGACCCAGTACTTC. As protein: CASSQDAGPGGETQYF.

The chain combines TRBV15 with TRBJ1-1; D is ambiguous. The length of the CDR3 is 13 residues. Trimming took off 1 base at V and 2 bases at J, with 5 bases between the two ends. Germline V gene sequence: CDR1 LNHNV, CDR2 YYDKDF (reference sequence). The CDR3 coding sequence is TGTGCCACCAGCAGAGGCAGCAACACTGAAGCTTTCTTT. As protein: CATSRGSNTEAFF.

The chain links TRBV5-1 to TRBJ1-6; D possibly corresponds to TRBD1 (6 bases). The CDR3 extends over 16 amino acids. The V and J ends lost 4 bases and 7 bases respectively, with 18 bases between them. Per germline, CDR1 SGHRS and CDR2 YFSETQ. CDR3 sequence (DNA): TGCGCCAGCAGCCGCCTGGTCTGGCAGGGGAATTCACCCCTCCACTTT. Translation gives CASSRLVWQGNSPLHF. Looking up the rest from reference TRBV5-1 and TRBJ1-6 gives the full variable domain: KAGVTQTPRYLIKTRGQQVTLSCSPISGHRSVSWYQQTPGQGLQFLFEYFSETQRNKGNFPGRFSGRQFSNSRSEMNVSTLELGDSALYLCASSRLVWQGNSPLHFGNGTRLTVT.

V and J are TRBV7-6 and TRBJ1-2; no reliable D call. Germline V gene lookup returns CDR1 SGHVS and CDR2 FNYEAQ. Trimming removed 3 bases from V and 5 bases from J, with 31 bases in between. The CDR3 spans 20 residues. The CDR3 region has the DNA TGTGCCAGCAGCTTGCCGGTCCTTGGGTCTACGCCCAAAGTTCGGTATGGCTACACCTTC. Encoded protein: CASSLPVLGSTPKVRYGYTF. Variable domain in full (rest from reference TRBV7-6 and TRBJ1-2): GAGVSQSPRYKVTKRGQDVALRCDPISGHVSLYWYRQALGQGPEFLTYFNYEAQQDKSGLPNDRFSAERPEGSISTLTIQRTEQRDSAMYRCASSLPVLGSTPKVRYGYTFGSGTRLTVV.

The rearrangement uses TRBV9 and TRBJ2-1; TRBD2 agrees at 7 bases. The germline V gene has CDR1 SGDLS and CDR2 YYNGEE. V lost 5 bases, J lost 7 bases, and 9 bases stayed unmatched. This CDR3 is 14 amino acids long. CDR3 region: CASSLTERGNEQFF. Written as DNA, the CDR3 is TGTGCCAGCAGTTTGACCGAGCGGGGTAATGAGCAGTTCTTC. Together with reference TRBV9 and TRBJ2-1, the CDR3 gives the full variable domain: DSGVTQTPKHLITATGQRVTLRCSPRSGDLSVYWYQQSLDQGLQFLIQYYNGEERAKGNILERFSAQQFPDLHSELNLSSLELGDSALYFCASSLTERGNEQFFGPGTRLTVL.

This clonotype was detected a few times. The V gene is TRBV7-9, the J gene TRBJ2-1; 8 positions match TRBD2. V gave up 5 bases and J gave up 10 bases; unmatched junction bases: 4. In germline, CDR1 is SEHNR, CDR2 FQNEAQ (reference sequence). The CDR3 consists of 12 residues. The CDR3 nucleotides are TGTGCCAGCAGCCAAGTAGCGGGAGAGCAGTTCTTC. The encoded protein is CASSQVAGEQFF.

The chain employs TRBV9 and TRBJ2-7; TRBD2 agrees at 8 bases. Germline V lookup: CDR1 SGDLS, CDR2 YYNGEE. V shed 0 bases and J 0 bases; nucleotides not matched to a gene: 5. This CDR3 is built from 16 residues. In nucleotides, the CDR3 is TGTGCCAGCAGCGTAGGGGCTAGCGGGCTCTCCTACGAGCAGTACTTC. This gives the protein CASSVGASGLSYEQYF.

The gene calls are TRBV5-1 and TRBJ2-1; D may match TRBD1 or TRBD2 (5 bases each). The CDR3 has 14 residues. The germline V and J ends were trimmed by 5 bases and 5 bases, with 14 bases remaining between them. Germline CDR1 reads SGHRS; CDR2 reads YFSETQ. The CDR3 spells CASSEMGPDNEQFF. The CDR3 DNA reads TGCGCCAGCAGTGAAATGGGACCAGACAATGAGCAGTTCTTC.

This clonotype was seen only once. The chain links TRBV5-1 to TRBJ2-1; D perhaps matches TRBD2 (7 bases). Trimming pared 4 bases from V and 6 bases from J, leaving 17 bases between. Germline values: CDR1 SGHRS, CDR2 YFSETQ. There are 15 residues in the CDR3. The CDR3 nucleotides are TGCGCCAGCAGCCCGGGGGGCCTAACCTCCAATGAGCAGTTCTTC. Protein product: CASSPGGLTSNEQFF. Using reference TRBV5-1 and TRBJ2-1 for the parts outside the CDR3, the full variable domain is KAGVTQTPRYLIKTRGQQVTLSCSPISGHRSVSWYQQTPGQGLQFLFEYFSETQRNKGNFPGRFSGRQFSNSRSEMNVSTLELGDSALYLCASSPGGLTSNEQFFGPGTRLTVL.

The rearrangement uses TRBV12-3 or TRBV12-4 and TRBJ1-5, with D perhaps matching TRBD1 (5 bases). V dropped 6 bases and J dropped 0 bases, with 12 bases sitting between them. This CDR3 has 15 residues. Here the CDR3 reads CASSLQENSNQPQHF. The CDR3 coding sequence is TGTGCCAGCAGCTTACAGGAAAATAGCAATCAGCCCCAGCATTTT.

CDR3 sequence reads: CAGVNRESTDTQYF. Here the CDR3 DNA reads TGTGCCGGGGTAAACAGGGAAAGCACAGATACGCAGTATTTT. This chain joins TRBV30 and TRBJ2-3; maybe TRBD1 (6 bases). In germline, CDR1 is GTSNPN, CDR2 SVGIG (reference sequence). The CDR3 has 14 residues. Trimming shortened V by 8 bases and J by 0 bases, and 15 bases separated the two germline ends.

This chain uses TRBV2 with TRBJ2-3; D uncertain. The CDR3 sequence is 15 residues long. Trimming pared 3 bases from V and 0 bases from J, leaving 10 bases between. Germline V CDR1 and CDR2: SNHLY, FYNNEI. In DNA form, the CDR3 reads TGTGCCAGCAGTGAGCGCGGACCTAGCACAGATACGCAGTATTTT. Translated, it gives CASSERGPSTDTQYF.

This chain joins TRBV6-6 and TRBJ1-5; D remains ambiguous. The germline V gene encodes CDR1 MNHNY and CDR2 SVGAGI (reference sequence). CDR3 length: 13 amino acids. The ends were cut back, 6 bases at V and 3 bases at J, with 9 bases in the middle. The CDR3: CASSPPANQPQHF. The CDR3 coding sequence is TGTGCCAGCAGCCCCCCAGCCAATCAGCCCCAGCATTTT.

CDR3 coding DNA: TGTGCCAGCAGTGAAGCAAGGGGAGCCGGGGAGCTGTTTTTT. Protein: CASSEARGAGELFF. The chain carries TRBV6-1 and TRBJ2-2, with D perhaps assigned TRBD1 or TRBD2 (5 bases each). V lost 0 bases, J lost 6 bases, and 8 bases lay in between. This CDR3 has 14 residues. Germline CDR1 is MNHNS and CDR2 is SASEGT.

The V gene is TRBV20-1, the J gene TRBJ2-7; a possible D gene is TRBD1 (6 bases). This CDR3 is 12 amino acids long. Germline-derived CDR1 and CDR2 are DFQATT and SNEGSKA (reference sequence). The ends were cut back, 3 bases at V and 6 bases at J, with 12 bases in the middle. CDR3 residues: CSARTTGSEQYV. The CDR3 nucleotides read TGCAGTGCTAGGACTACAGGGTCCGAGCAGTACGTC.

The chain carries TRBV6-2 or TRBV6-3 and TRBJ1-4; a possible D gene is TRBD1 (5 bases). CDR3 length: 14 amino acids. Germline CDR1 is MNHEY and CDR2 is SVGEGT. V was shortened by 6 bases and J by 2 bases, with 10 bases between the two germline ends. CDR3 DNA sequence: TGTGCCAGCAGACTGACAGCCACTAATGAAAAACTGTTTTTT. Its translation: CASRLTATNEKLFF.

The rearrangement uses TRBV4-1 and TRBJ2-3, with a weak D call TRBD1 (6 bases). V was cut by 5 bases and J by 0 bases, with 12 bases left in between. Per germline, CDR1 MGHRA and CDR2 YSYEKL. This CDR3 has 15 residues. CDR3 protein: CASSIPGASTDTQYF. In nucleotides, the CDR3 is TGCGCCAGCAGCATCCCAGGGGCTAGCACAGATACGCAGTATTTT.

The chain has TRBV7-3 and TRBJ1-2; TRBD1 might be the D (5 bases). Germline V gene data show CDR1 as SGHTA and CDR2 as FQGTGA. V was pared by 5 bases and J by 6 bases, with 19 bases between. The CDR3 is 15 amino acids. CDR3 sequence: CASSTHHRARDGYTF. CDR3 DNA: TGTGCCAGCAGCACACACCACCGGGCCAGGGATGGCTACACCTTC. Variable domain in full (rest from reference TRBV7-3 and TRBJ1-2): GAGVSQTPSNKVTEKGKYVELRCDPISGHTALYWYRQSLGQGPEFLIYFQGTGAADDSGLPNDRFFAVRPEGSVSTLKIQRTERGDSAVYLCASSTHHRARDGYTFGSGTRLTVV.

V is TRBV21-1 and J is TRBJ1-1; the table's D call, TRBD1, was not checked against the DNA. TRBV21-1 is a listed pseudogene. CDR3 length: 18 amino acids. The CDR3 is CASSKSAGTGGGNTEAFF. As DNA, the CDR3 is TGTGCCAGCAGCAAATCGGCCGGGACAGGGGGCGGGAACACTGAAGCTTTCTTT.

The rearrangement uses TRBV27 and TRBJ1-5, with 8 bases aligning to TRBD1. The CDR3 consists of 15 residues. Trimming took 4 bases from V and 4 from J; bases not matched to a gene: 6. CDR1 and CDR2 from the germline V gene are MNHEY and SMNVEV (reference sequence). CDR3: CASSSRTGPNQPQHF. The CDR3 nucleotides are TGTGCCAGCAGTTCCCGGACAGGGCCAAATCAGCCCCAGCATTTT.

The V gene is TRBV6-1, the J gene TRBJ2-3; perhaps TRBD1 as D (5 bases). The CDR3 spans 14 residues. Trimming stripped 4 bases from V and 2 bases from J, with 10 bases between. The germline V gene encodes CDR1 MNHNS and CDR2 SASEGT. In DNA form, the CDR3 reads TGTGCCAGCAGTGGACAGCTATCCACAGATACGCAGTATTTT. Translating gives CASSGQLSTDTQYF.

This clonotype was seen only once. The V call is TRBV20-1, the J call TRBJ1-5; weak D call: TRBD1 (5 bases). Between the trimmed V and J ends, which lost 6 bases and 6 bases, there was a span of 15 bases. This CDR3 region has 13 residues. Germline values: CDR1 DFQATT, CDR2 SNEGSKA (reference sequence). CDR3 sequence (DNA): TGCAGTGCGGGGGTCGGGGCGGGTCAGCCCCAGCATTTT. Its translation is CSAGVGAGQPQHF.

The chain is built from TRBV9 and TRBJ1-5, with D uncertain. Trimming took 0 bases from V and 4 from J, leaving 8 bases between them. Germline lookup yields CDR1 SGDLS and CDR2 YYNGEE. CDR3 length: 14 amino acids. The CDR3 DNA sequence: TGTGCCAGCAGCGTAGATCCAGCTAATCAGCCCCAGCATTTT. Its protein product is CASSVDPANQPQHF.

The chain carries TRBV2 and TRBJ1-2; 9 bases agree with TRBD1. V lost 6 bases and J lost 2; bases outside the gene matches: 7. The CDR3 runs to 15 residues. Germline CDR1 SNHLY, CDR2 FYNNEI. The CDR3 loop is CASRERTGENYGYTF. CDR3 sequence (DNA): TGTGCCAGCAGGGAGAGGACAGGGGAAAACTATGGCTACACCTTC. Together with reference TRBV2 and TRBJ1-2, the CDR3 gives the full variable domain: EPEVTQTPSHQVTQMGQEVILRCVPISNHLYFYWYRQILGQKVEFLVSFYNNEISEKSEIFDDQFSVERPDGSNFTLKIRSTKLEDSAMYFCASRERTGENYGYTFGSGTRLTVV.

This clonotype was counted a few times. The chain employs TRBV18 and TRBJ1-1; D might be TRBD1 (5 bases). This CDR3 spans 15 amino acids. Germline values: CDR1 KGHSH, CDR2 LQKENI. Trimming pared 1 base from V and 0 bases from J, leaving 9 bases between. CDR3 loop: CASSPRDRMNTEAFF. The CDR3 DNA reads TGTGCCAGCTCACCACGCGACAGAATGAACACTGAAGCTTTCTTT.